The next 13 T cell receptor beta chains were all read from a single sample in a study of blood T cell repertoires in COVID-19. Sequenced by immunoSEQ multiplex PCR; TCRdb stores in-frame clones only, minus some. The repertoire holds about 190,000 clones, 80% to 85% seen once, with less than 20% in the top ten. The specimen was peripheral blood. These receptors all stem from a human donor in a cohort sampled during active COVID-19.

This clone has at least ten counts. Within the sample, other DNA sequences also encode this same CDR3. The chain employs TRBV4-1 and TRBJ1-2; D call uncertain. Trimming shortened V by 3 bases and J by 0 bases, and 8 bases separated the two germline ends. This CDR3 contains 14 residues. CDR1 MGHRA and CDR2 YSYEKL come from the germline V gene. CDR3: CASSQVGANYGYTF. CDR3 sequence (DNA): TGCGCCAGCAGCCAGGTAGGAGCTAACTATGGCTACACCTTC.

J is TRBJ1-2 and V is TRBV18; a possible D gene is TRBD1 (6 bases). Germline CDR1 is KGHSH and CDR2 is LQKENI. The CDR3 runs to 13 residues. V shed 3 bases and J shed 6 bases, with 11 bases lying between them. The CDR3 reads CASSPRQDHGYTF. The CDR3 DNA follows: TGTGCCAGCTCACCGAGACAGGACCATGGCTACACCTTC.

The chain is built from TRBV3-1 (or the pseudogene TRBV3-2) and TRBJ1-4; 9 positions match TRBD1. Germline CDR1 LGHDT, CDR2 YNNKEL (reference sequence). The CDR3 runs to 16 residues. After removal of 4 bases from V and 7 bases from J, the junction contained 10 bases not matched to a gene. CDR3 residues: CASSLGGTGRFEKLFF. CDR3 DNA sequence: TGTGCCAGCAGCCTCGGAGGGACAGGGCGTTTTGAAAAACTGTTTTTT.

The CDR3 sequence: CSASAPGQGADTQYF. The CDR3 DNA is TGCAGTGCTAGTGCCCCGGGACAGGGGGCAGATACGCAGTATTTT. The chain carries TRBV20-1 and TRBJ2-3; 11 bases agree with TRBD1. The CDR3 sequence is 15 residues long. CDR1 is DFQATT and CDR2 is SNEGSKA in the germline V gene (reference sequence). The trim removed 3 bases at V and 4 bases at J, leaving 6 bases unmatched.

The J gene is TRBJ2-2, the V gene TRBV10-2; D possibly corresponds to TRBD1 (6 bases). Trimming took 4 bases from V and 7 from J, leaving 13 bases between them. The CDR3 extends over 14 amino acids. The germline CDR1 and CDR2 sequences are WSHSY and SAAADI. Here the CDR3 reads CASSGPTGNGELFF. The CDR3 nucleotides are TGCGCCAGCAGTGGCCCCACAGGGAACGGGGAGCTGTTTTTT.

This clone was counted once. The V and J genes are TRBV6-1 and TRBJ1-5; D ambiguous. With 1 base removed from V and 4 bases from J, the gap between germline ends came to 8 bases. The CDR3 loop spans 14 amino acids. The germline V gene has CDR1 MNHNS and CDR2 SASEGT. The DNA of the CDR3 is TGTGCCAGCAGTGAAGGCACAACAAATCAGCCCCAGCATTTT. Translation: CASSEGTTNQPQHF.

The rearrangement joins TRBV5-5 to TRBJ2-1, with 8 bases aligning to TRBD1. Germline trimming cut 3 bases from V and 3 bases from J; bases unmatched to any gene: 11. Per germline, CDR1 SGHKS and CDR2 YYEKEE (reference sequence). CDR3 length equals 17 residues. CDR3 loop: CASSSFSGGQGYNEQFF. Written as DNA, the CDR3 is TGTGCCAGCAGCTCTTTTTCAGGGGGCCAGGGCTACAATGAGCAGTTCTTC.

The genes are TRBV6-1 and TRBJ2-3, with unresolved D. Germline V CDR1 and CDR2: MNHNS, SASEGT. The CDR3 totals 18 residues. V was shortened by 3 bases and J by 4 bases, with 23 bases between the two germline ends. The DNA for the CDR3 is TGTGCCAGCAGTGACCCCGGATTTCTTTCTAGGATCTCAGATACGCAGTATTTT. It is translated as CASSDPGFLSRISDTQYF.

This chain uses TRBV28 with TRBJ2-7; 7 bases align to TRBD1. The junction had 18 bases not matched to a gene; V was cut back by 6 bases and J by 1 base. This CDR3 is built from 18 residues. Germline loops: CDR1 MDHEN, CDR2 SYDVKM. The CDR3 coding sequence is TGTGCCAGCAGCTCCCCGGGGACAGTCACAGTGAATTCCTACGAGCAGTACTTC. It is translated as CASSSPGTVTVNSYEQYF.

The chain carries TRBV5-1 and TRBJ2-6; D is ambiguous. The CDR3 contains 16 residues. Between the trimmed V and J ends, which lost 7 bases and 0 bases, there was a span of 14 bases. Per germline, CDR1 SGHRS and CDR2 YFSETQ. The CDR3 reads CASESTKSSGANVLTF. The DNA for the CDR3 is TGCGCCAGCGAGAGTACGAAGAGCTCTGGGGCCAACGTCCTGACTTTC.

J is TRBJ2-2 and V is TRBV11-1; perhaps TRBD2 as D (5 bases). The CDR3 contains 16 residues. Trimming shortened V by 5 bases and J by 4 bases, and 17 bases separated the two germline ends. CDR1 SGHAT and CDR2 FQDESV come from the germline V gene (reference sequence). The CDR3 nucleotides are TGTGCCAGCAGCCCACAAACACGAACTAGCACCGGGGAGCTGTTTTTT. Protein product: CASSPQTRTSTGELFF. The full variable domain, completed using reference TRBV11-1 and TRBJ2-2, is EAEVAQSPRYKITEKSQAVAFWCDPISGHATLYWYRQILGQGPELLVQFQDESVVDDSQLPKDRFSAERLKGVDSTLKIQPAELGDSAMYLCASSPQTRTSTGELFFGEGSRLTVL.

This chain connects TRBV5-1 to TRBJ2-1; 12 positions agree with TRBD2. CDR3 length: 16 residues. CDR1 is SGHRS, CDR2 YFSETQ, per germline. V shed 5 bases, J shed 9 bases, and the junction held 12 bases outside the gene matches. The CDR3 protein is CASRLTSGRVSSEQFF. The CDR3 DNA sequence: TGCGCCAGCAGACTGACTAGCGGGAGAGTTAGCAGTGAGCAGTTCTTC. Full variable domain (missing parts from reference TRBV5-1 and TRBJ2-1): KAGVTQTPRYLIKTRGQQVTLSCSPISGHRSVSWYQQTPGQGLQFLFEYFSETQRNKGNFPGRFSGRQFSNSRSEMNVSTLELGDSALYLCASRLTSGRVSSEQFFGPGTRLTVL.

This clone was picked up one time. The chain joins TRBV2 to TRBJ2-5, with D possibly being TRBD2 (6 bases). This CDR3 contains 14 residues. Germline V lookup: CDR1 SNHLY, CDR2 FYNNEI. Trimming removed 6 bases at V and 4 bases at J, with 15 bases between. The CDR3 DNA sequence: TGTGCCAGCAGCGAACGGGGACTCCGAGAGACCCAGTACTTC. As protein: CASSERGLRETQYF.